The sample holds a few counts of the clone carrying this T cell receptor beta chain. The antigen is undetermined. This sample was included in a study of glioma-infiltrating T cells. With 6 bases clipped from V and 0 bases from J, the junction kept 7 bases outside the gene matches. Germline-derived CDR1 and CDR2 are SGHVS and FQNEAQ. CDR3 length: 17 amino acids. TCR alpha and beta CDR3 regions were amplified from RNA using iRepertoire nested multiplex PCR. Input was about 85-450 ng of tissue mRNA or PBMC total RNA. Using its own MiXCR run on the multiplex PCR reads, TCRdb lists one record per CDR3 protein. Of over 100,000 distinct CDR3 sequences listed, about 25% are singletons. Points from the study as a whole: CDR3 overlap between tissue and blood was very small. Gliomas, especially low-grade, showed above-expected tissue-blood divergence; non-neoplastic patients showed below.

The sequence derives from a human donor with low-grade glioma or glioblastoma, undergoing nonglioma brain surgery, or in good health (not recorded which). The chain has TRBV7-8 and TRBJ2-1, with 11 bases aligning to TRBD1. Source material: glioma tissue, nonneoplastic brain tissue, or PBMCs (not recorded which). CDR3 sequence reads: CASRRTGGHLSYNEQFF. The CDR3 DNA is TGTGCCAGCAGAAGGACAGGGGGCCACCTCTCCTACAATGAGCAGTTCTTC.